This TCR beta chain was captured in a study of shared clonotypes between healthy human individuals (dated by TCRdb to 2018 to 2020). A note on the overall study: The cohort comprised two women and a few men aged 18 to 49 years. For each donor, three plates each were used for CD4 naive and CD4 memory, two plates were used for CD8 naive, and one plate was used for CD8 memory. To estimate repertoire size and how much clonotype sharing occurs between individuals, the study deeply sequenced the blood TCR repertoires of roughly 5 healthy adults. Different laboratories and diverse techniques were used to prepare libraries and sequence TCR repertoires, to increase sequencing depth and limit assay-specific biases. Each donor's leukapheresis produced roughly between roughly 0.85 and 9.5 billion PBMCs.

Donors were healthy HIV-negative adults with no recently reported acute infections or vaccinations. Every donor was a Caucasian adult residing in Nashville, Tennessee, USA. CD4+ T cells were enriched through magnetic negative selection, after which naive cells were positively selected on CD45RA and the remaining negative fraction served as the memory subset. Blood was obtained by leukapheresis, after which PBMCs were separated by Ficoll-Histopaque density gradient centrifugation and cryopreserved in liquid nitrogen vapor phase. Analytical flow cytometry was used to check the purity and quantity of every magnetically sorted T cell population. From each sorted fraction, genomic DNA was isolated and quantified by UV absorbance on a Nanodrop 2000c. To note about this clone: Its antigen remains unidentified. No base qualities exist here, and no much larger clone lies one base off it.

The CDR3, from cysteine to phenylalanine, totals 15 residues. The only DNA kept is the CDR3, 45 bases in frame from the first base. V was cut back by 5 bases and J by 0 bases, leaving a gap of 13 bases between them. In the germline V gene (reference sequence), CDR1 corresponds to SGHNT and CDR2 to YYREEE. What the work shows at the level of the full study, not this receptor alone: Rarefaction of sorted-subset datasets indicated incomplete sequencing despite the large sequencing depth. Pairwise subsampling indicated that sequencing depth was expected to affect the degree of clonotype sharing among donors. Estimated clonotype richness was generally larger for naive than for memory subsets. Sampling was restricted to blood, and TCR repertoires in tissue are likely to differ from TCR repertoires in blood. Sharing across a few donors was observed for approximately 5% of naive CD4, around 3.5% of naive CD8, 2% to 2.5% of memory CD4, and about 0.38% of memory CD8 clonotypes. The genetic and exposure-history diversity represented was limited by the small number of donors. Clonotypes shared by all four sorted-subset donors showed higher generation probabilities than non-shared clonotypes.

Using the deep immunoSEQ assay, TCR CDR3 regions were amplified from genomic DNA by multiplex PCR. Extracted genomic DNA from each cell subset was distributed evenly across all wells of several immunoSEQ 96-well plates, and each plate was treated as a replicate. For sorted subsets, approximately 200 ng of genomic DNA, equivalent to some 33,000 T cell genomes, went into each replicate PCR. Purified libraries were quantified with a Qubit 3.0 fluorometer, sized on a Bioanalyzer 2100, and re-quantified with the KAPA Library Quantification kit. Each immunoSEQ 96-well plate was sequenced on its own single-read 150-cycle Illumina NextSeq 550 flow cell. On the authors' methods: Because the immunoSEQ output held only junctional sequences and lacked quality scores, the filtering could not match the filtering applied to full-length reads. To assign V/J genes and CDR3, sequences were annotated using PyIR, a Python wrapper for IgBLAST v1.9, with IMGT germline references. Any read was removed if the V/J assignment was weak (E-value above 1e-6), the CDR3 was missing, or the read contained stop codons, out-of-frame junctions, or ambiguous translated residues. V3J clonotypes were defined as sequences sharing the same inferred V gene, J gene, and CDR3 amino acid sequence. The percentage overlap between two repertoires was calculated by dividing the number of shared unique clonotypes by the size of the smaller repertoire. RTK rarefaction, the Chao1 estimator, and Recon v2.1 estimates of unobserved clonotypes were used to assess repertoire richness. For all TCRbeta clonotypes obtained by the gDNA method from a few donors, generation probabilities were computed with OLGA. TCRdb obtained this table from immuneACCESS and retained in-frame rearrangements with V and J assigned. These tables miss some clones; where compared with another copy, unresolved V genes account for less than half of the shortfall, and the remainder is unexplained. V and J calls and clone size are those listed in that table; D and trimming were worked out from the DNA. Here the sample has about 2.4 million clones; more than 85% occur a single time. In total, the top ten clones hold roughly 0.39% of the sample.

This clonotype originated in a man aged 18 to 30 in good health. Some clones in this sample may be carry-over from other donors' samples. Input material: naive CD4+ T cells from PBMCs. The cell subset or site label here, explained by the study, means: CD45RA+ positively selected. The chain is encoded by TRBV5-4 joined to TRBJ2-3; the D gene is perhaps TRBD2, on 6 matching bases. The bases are TGTGCCAGCAGTCCGGAGGGTGGAAGCACAGATACGCAGTATTTT. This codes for CASSPEGGSTDTQYF.